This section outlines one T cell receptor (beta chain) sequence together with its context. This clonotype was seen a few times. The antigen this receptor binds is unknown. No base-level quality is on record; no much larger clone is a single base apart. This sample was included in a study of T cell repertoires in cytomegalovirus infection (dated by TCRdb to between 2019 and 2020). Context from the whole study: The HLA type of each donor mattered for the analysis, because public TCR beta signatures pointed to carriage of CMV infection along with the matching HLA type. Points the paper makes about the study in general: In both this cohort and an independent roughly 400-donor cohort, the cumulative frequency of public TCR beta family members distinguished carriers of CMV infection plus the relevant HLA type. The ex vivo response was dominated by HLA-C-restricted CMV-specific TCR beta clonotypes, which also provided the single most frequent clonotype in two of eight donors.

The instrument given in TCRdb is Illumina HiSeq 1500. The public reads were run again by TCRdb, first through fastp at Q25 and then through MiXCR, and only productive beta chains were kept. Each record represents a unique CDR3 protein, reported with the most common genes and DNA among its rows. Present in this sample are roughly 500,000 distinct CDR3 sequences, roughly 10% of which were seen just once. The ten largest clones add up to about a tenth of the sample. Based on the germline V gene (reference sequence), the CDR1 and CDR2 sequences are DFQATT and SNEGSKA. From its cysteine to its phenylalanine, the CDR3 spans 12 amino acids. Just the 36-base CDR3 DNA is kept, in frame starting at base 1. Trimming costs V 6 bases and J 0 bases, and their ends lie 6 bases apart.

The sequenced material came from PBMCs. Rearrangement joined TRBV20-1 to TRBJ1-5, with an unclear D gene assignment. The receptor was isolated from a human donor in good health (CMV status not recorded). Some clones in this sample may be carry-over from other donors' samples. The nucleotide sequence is TGCAGTGCGAGGTATAGCAATCAGCCCCAGCATTTT. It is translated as CSARYSNQPQHF.